The present T cell receptor beta chain was sequenced within a study of CD8 T cells in ankylosing spondylitis. Study-wide points: Earlier literature documents some of the motif variants in reactive arthritis synovial fluid and blood. Typical of ankylosing spondylitis blood, it appeared, was a TCR beta motif of eight highly homologous variants.

Researchers built TCR beta libraries using quantitative 5'-RACE with molecular barcodes. A single record per CDR3 protein comes from TCRdb applying MiXCR to the 5' RACE reads. Here the sample spans 150,000 or so distinct CDR3 sequences, 30% to 35% being singletons. Comments on this clonotype: Its antigen is undetermined.

Trimming shortened V by 6 bases and J by 5 bases, and 13 bases separated the two germline ends. The CDR3 length is 13 residues. The sample was synovial fluid, either unsorted or a sorted T cell fraction (not recorded which). This chain connects TRBV12-3 or TRBV12-4 to TRBJ1-2; a weak D match, TRBD1 (6 bases). This sequence originates from a male donor with ankylosing spondylitis. The CDR3 coding sequence is TGTGCCAGCAGCGCCGACAGGCGGTATGGCTACACCTTC. Amino acids: CASSADRRYGYTF.